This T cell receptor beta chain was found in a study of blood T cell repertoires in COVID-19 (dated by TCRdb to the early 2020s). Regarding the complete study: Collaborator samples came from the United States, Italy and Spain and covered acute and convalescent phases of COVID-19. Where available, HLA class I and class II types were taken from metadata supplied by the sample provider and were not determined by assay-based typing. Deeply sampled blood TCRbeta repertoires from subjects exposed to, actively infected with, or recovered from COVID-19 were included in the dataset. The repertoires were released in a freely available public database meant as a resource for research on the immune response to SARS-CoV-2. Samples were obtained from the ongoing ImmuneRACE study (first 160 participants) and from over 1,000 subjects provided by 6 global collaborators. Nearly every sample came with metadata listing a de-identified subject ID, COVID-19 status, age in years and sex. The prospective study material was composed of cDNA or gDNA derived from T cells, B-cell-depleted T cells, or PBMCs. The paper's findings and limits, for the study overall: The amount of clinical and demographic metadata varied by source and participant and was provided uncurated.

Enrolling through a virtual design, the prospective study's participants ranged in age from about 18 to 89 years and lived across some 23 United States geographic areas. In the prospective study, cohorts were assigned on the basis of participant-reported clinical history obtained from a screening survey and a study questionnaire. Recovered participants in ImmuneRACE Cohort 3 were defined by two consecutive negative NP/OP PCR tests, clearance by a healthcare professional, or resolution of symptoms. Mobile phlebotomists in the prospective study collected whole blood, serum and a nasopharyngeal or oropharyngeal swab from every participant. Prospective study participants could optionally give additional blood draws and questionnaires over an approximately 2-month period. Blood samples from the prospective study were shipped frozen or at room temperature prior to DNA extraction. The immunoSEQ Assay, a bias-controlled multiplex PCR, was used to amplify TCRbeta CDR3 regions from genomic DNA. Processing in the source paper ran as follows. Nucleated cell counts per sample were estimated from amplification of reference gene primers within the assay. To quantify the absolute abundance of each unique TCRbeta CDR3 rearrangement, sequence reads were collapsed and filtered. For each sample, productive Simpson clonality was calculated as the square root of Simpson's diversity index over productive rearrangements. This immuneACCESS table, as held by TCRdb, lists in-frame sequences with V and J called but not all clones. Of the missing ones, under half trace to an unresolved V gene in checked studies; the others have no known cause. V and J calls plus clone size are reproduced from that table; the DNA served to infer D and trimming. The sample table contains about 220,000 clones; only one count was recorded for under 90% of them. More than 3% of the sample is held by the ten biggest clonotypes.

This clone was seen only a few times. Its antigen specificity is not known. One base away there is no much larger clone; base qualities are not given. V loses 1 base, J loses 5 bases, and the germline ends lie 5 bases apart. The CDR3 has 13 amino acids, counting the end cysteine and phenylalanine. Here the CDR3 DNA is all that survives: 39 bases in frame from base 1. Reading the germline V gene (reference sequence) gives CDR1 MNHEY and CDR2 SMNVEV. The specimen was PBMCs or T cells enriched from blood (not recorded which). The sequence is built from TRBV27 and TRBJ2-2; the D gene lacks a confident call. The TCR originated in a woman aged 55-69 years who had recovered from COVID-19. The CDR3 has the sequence CASSLFQTGELFF. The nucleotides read TGTGCCAGCAGTTTATTCCAGACCGGGGAGCTGTTTTTT.